The present entry profiles one TCR beta chain with its context. Researchers ran the PCR with 60 Vbeta and 13 Jbeta primers. Sequencing was performed with immunoSEQ multiplex PCR; in TCRdb, only in-frame clones are kept and a portion is missing. The table shows around 200,000 clones, with roughly four fifths occurring only once. The sample comes from a study of cytomegalovirus exposure and HLA in healthy donors. Germline V lookup: CDR1 SGHTA, CDR2 FQGTGA. Trimming cost V 1 base and J 7 bases; bases outside gene matches: 9. This CDR3 contains 16 residues. The chain carries TRBV7-3 and TRBJ2-7, with 11 bases that match TRBD2. Sequenced sample: PBMCs. This clonotype originated in a woman in her 40s in good health and CMV-seronegative. The CDR3 DNA reads TGTGCCAGCAGCTTAAGCATAGCGGGGGGGCCGCGGGAGCAGTACTTC. Protein: CASSLSIAGGPREQYF.